The 25 T cell receptor beta chains below all came from one sample that was sequenced in a study of blood T cells in healthy people across ages. The second PCR ran about 6 to 12 cycles with a sample-barcoded 5' primer and J-beta primers. TCRdb reprocessed the 5' RACE reads with MiXCR, giving one entry per CDR3 protein. The data show hundreds of thousands of distinct CDR3 sequences, with nearly 60% seen just once and 20% to 25% held by the top ten. Material for sequencing was blood. The source is a man aged 25-40 years in good health.

Comments on this clonotype: A much larger clonotype is one base distant, so this may be a read error. The CDR3: CSAYYRATNEKLSF. CDR3 in DNA: TGCAGTGCCTATTACAGGGCAACTAATGAAAAACTGTCTTTT. The chain carries TRBV20-1 and TRBJ1-4, with a possible D match to TRBD1 (6 bases). This CDR3 contains 14 residues. Germline CDR1 and CDR2: DFQATT and SNEGSKA (reference sequence).

The table lists this clonotype with a few counts. The chain uses TRBV7-8 and TRBJ2-1; D uncertain. This CDR3 spans 15 amino acids. Germline CDR1 SGHVS, CDR2 FQNEAQ. The V and J ends lost 1 base and 2 bases respectively, with 9 bases between them. The CDR3 nucleotides read TGTGCCAGCAGCTTAGGGGCCAAGGCCTACAATGAGCAGTTCTTC. Its protein is CASSLGAKAYNEQFF.

The J gene is TRBJ2-7, the V gene TRBV4-2; 11 positions match TRBD2. The germline V gene encodes CDR1 LGHNA and CDR2 YNFKEQ. This CDR3 spans 18 amino acids. After removal of 1 base from V and 4 bases from J, the junction contained 12 bases not matched to a gene. CDR3 loop: CASSQGAGFSGREYEQYF. CDR3 DNA: TGTGCCAGCAGCCAAGGCGCCGGATTTAGCGGGAGGGAATACGAGCAGTACTTC.

The chain couples TRBV25-1 to TRBJ1-2; a possible D gene is TRBD1 (6 bases). Deletions cut 0 bases from V and 7 bases from J, with 15 bases between. The CDR3 has 15 amino acids. Germline V gene lookup returns CDR1 MGHDK and CDR2 SYGVNS. CDR3 amino acids: CASSEYGGAWLGYTF. CDR3 in DNA: TGTGCCAGCAGTGAATATGGGGGGGCCTGGCTTGGCTACACCTTC.

The genes are TRBV20-1 and TRBJ1-2; D is ambiguous. In germline, CDR1 is DFQATT, CDR2 SNEGSKA (reference sequence). The CDR3 extends over 13 amino acids. Trimming stripped 3 bases from V and 4 bases from J, with 12 bases between. CDR3 residues: CSASTVEGYGYTF. In DNA form, the CDR3 reads TGCAGTGCTAGCACAGTCGAAGGCTATGGCTACACCTTC.

The genes are TRBV10-3 and TRBJ2-7; D is perhaps TRBD1 or TRBD2 (5 bases each). Per germline, CDR1 ENHRY and CDR2 SYGVKD. The CDR3 sequence is 13 residues long. The ends were cut back, 10 bases at V and 3 bases at J, with 16 bases in the middle. As DNA, the CDR3 is TGTGCCACCGAGGGACCTTTTAACTACGAGCAGTACTTC. Its translation: CATEGPFNYEQYF.

The chain links TRBV27 to TRBJ2-1; TRBD1 aligns across 8 bases. The germline gives CDR1 MNHEY, CDR2 SMNVEV (reference sequence). The J segment lost 8 bases and the V segment lost 2 bases, leaving 8 bases of the junction unmatched. The CDR3 extends over 15 amino acids. CDR3 region: CASSLGTGLLDEQFF. DNA for the CDR3: TGTGCCAGCAGTTTAGGGACAGGCCTCCTTGATGAGCAGTTCTTC.

The gene calls are TRBV10-3 and TRBJ1-1; TRBD1 matches at 8 bases. There are 13 residues in the CDR3. J lost 5 bases, V lost 7 bases, and 6 bases had no gene match. Germline V gives CDR1 ENHRY, CDR2 SYGVKD. In DNA form, the CDR3 reads TGTGCCATCATGGACAGGGAGGAAACTGAAGCTTTCTTT. Translation gives CAIMDREETEAFF.

A few counts support this clonotype. The genes are TRBV7-9 and TRBJ2-7; the D gene is possibly TRBD1 (5 bases). This CDR3 is built from 14 residues. V was pared by 10 bases and J by 1 base, with 17 bases between. Germline V gene sequence: CDR1 SEHNR, CDR2 FQNEAQ (reference sequence). The CDR3 protein is CATRLDSLSYEQYF. DNA of the CDR3: TGTGCCACCCGACTTGACAGTCTGTCCTACGAGCAGTACTTC.

This clonotype appeared a few times. V and J are TRBV3-1 and TRBJ2-7; weak D call: TRBD1 (5 bases). The CDR3 is 11 residues long. Germline CDR1 and CDR2: LGHDT and YNNKEL (reference sequence). Trimming took off 10 bases at V and 7 bases at J, with 14 bases between the two ends. The CDR3: CATQQKGEQYF. The CDR3 DNA reads as TGTGCCACACAACAAAAGGGGGAGCAGTACTTC.

This chain links TRBV11-2 with TRBJ2-1; no definite D call. The V end was cut by 3 bases, the J end by 10 bases, with 10 bases between. The germline CDR1 and CDR2 sequences are SGHAT and FQNNGV. CDR3 size: 12 residues. This chain's CDR3 is CASSLGSREQFF. CDR3 nucleotides: TGTGCCAGCAGCTTGGGTTCAAGGGAGCAGTTCTTC. Together with reference TRBV11-2 and TRBJ2-1, the CDR3 gives the full variable domain: EAGVAQSPRYKIIEKRQSVAFWCNPISGHATLYWYQQILGQGPKLLIQFQNNGVVDDSQLPKDRFSAERLKGVDSTLKIQPAKLEDSAVYLCASSLGSREQFFGPGTRLTVL.

This clonotype showed up many times. The chain joins TRBV11-2 to TRBJ2-7, with D unresolved. V shed 2 bases and J shed 2 bases, with 13 bases lying between them. This CDR3 is built from 15 residues. From germline, CDR1 is SGHAT and CDR2 FQNNGV. CDR3 DNA: TGTGCCAGCAGCTTATCCTCAGCGCCCACCTACGAGCAGTACTTC. Residues: CASSLSSAPTYEQYF.

The rearrangement uses TRBV6-5 and TRBJ2-1; D gene ambiguous. V was cut by 5 bases and J by 3 bases, with 5 bases left in between. The CDR3 contains 12 residues. CDR1 and CDR2 (germline): MNHEY, SVGAGI. The CDR3 is CASSAVYNEQFF. CDR3 DNA: TGTGCCAGCAGTGCCGTCTACAATGAGCAGTTCTTC.

The V gene is TRBV5-1, the J gene TRBJ2-3; 13 bases map to TRBD2. This CDR3 contains 17 residues. Losses at the gene ends were 0 bases for V and 2 bases for J; bases not matched to a gene: 3. Germline assignment: CDR1 SGHRS and CDR2 YFSETQ. As DNA, the CDR3 is TGCGCCAGCAGCTTGGAAGGGACTAGCGGGATCACAGATACGCAGTATTTT. Encoded protein: CASSLEGTSGITDTQYF.

The CDR3 nucleotides read TGTGCCACCACCCCGAACCGCGGGAGTGGATCCTACGAGCAGTACTTC. This sequence encodes CATTPNRGSGSYEQYF. The V call is TRBV15, the J call TRBJ2-1, with 7 bases that match TRBD2. Near its end, the DNA agrees better with TRBJ2-7, so the J call may be wrong. CDR3 length equals 16 residues. Germline V CDR1 and CDR2: LNHNV, YYDKDF (reference sequence).

The rearrangement uses TRBV12-5 and TRBJ2-5, with D possibly being TRBD2 (5 bases). With 5 bases removed from V and 5 bases from J, the gap between germline ends came to 12 bases. The germline CDR1 and CDR2 sequences are LGHNT and FRNRAP. This CDR3 has 13 amino acids. CDR3 amino acids: CASGAMPGETQYF. CDR3 bases: TGTGCTAGTGGTGCGATGCCGGGGGAGACCCAGTACTTC.

This clonotype was seen only a few times. The chain carries TRBV29-1 and TRBJ2-5, with a tentative D call TRBD1 (6 bases). The ends were cut back, 7 bases at V and 5 bases at J, with 17 bases in the middle. Germline V gene data show CDR1 as SQVTM and CDR2 as ANQGSEA. CDR3 length: 13 residues. In DNA form, the CDR3 reads TGCAGCGCCACGCAGGGGCCGGGTGAGACCCAGTACTTC. This translates into CSATQGPGETQYF.

This clonotype was counted a single time. The junction and the germline gene differ at one end; a read error may be behind it. The CDR3 DNA sequence: TGTGCCAACAGCGTAGGTAACAGTCAAAACATTCAGTACTTC. Translation: CANSVGNSQNIQYF. The J gene is TRBJ2-4, the V gene TRBV9, with no clear D. The CDR3 covers 14 residues. Per germline, CDR1 SGDLS and CDR2 YYNGEE.

The chain recombines TRBV9 with TRBJ2-2; no clear D. V lost 0 bases, J lost 9 bases, and 6 bases lay in between. The germline gives CDR1 SGDLS, CDR2 YYNGEE. CDR3 length: 12 residues. The CDR3 region is CASSVDYRELFF. CDR3 sequence (DNA): TGTGCCAGCAGCGTAGACTACCGGGAGCTGTTTTTT.

This clonotype came up a few times. The rearrangement uses TRBV14 and TRBJ2-4, with 7 bases aligning to TRBD1. The J call may be in error: the DNA end matches TRBJ2-7 better. This CDR3 contains 15 residues. Germline values: CDR1 SGHDN, CDR2 FVKESK. The CDR3 protein is CASSPGGFFFYEQYF. CDR3 sequence (DNA): TGTGCCAGCAGCCCAGGGGGATTCTTTTTCTACGAGCAGTACTTC.

The V and J genes are TRBV20-1 and TRBJ1-2; D may be TRBD1 (5 bases). This CDR3 comprises 12 residues. V lost 3 bases, J lost 4 bases, and 9 bases lay in between. The germline V gene encodes CDR1 DFQATT and CDR2 SNEGSKA (reference sequence). The CDR3 region has the DNA TGCAGTGCTAGTTCGGGGCTCTATGGCTACACCTTC. As protein: CSASSGLYGYTF.

This clonotype was counted a few times. The rearrangement links TRBV7-2 to TRBJ1-4; no reliable D call. The ends were cut back, 5 bases at V and 8 bases at J, with 15 bases in the middle. The germline V gene has CDR1 SGHTA and CDR2 FQGNSA. The CDR3 totals 14 residues. The CDR3 loop reads CASSPRRQTEKLFF. The CDR3 nucleotides are TGTGCCAGCAGCCCCCGGAGGCAGACCGAAAAACTGTTTTTT.

The V call is TRBV20-1, the J call TRBJ2-5; 8 bases match TRBD2. Gene TRBJ2-4 matches the end of the DNA better, so the J call may be wrong. Germline values: CDR1 DFQATT, CDR2 SNEGSKA (reference sequence). CDR3 length: 16 amino acids. The CDR3, as DNA: TGCAGTGCTAGGCCCTTAGCGGGGTTGGGCAAAAACATTCAGTACTTC. Residues: CSARPLAGLGKNIQYF.

This clonotype was picked up one time. CDR3 coding DNA: TGTGCCAGCAGCCCCGAGACTAGCGCCTACAATGAGCAGTTCTTC. It yields the protein CASSPETSAYNEQFF. The V and J genes are TRBV7-2 and TRBJ2-1; TRBD2 matches at 8 bases. J was trimmed by 2 bases and V by 5 bases; bases with no gene match: 5. The CDR3 consists of 15 residues. CDR1 and CDR2 (germline): SGHTA, FQGNSA.

For this clonotype: This may stem from a read error, because a much larger clone lies one nucleotide away. The chain links TRBV10-3 to TRBJ2-5; unclear D gene. CDR3 length: 16 residues. CDR1 ENHRY and CDR2 SYGVKD come from the germline V gene. The V end lost 0 bases, the J end lost 4 bases, and 15 bases lay between the germline ends. The CDR3 loop is CAISESNAGARETQYF. In DNA form, the CDR3 reads TGTGCCATCAGTGAGTCGAATGCAGGCGCTCGAGAGACCCAGTACTTC.